This passage covers 16 T cell receptor beta chains from one sample sequenced in a study of PD-L1 blockade in urothelial cancer. Stated time point: pretreatment peripheral blood. Clones were sequenced by immunoSEQ multiplex PCR, and TCRdb holds only the in-frame ones, with some missing. Here the sample spans about 72,000 clones, approximately 84% being singletons. The sequenced sample was PBMCs, obtained around atezolizumab (anti-PD-L1) treatment. All receptors come from a man in his sixties with urothelial cancer.

The chain joins TRBV11-1 to TRBJ2-2, with TRBD2 as a possible D gene (7 bases). In germline, CDR1 is SGHAT, CDR2 FQDESV (reference sequence). This CDR3 has 16 amino acids. V lost 5 bases and J 7 bases, leaving 20 bases between the germline ends. In DNA form, the CDR3 reads TGTGCCAGCAGCAGAGGGGGGGATCTGGACGGCGGGGAGCTGTTTTTT. It codes for CASSRGGDLDGGELFF.

V and J are TRBV6-4 and TRBJ2-4; 11 bases align to TRBD2. Germline CDR1 is MRHNA and CDR2 is SNTAGT. This CDR3 is 20 amino acids long. Trimming took 6 bases from V and 0 from J; bases not matched to a gene: 16. CDR3 DNA sequence: TGTGCCAGCAGCGCCCCCAGGGGACTAGCGGACCGCTTAGCCAAAAACATTCAGTACTTC. The encoded protein is CASSAPRGLADRLAKNIQYF.

J is TRBJ2-3 and V is TRBV28, with a tentative D call TRBD1 (6 bases). The germline CDR1 and CDR2 sequences are MDHEN and SYDVKM. Trimming removed 4 bases at V and 3 bases at J, with 17 bases between. The CDR3 length is 16 residues. The CDR3 loop reads CASSWQGPRKTDTQYF. CDR3 in DNA: TGTGCCAGCAGTTGGCAGGGGCCGCGAAAGACAGATACGCAGTATTTT.

The chain has TRBV7-6 and TRBJ2-1, with D possibly being TRBD2 (7 bases). The length of the CDR3 is 15 residues. CDR1 is SGHVS and CDR2 is FNYEAQ in the germline V gene. Trimming stripped 8 bases from V and 5 bases from J, with 19 bases between. The CDR3 DNA sequence: TGTGCCAGCCGAATTATCGGGGGGCGGGACAATGAGCAGTTCTTC. Protein product: CASRIIGGRDNEQFF.

This chain joins TRBV19 and TRBJ1-2; no firm D call. From germline, CDR1 is LNHDA and CDR2 SQIVND (reference sequence). The length of the CDR3 is 12 residues. V was shortened by 6 bases and J by 2 bases, with 7 bases between the two germline ends. CDR3 nucleotide sequence: TGTGCCAGTAGAGGGAGAAACTATGGCTACACCTTC. Amino acid sequence: CASRGRNYGYTF.

The chain is built from TRBV7-3 and TRBJ1-6, with TRBD1 identical over 7 bases. CDR1 is SGHTA, CDR2 FQGTGA, per germline. The CDR3 totals 14 residues. With V trimmed by 3 bases and J by 7 bases, 3 bases remained unmatched. CDR3 bases: TGTGCCAGCAGCTTGGACAGGCAAAATTCACCCCTCCACTTT. This translates into CASSLDRQNSPLHF.

The chain has TRBV30 and TRBJ1-2; no clear D gene. Germline-derived CDR1 and CDR2 are GTSNPN and SVGIG (reference sequence). There are 13 residues in the CDR3. Trimming shortened V by 1 base and J by 4 bases, and 10 bases separated the two germline ends. The CDR3 is CAWSDGPAYGYTF. The CDR3 DNA reads TGTGCCTGGAGTGATGGGCCGGCCTATGGCTACACCTTC.

CDR3 residues: CASSRGRHYEQYF. CDR3 in DNA: TGTGCCAGCTCCCGCGGGCGACACTACGAGCAGTACTTC. The chain couples TRBV6-5 to TRBJ2-7; TRBD2 is a possible D gene (5 bases). The V end was cut by 8 bases, the J end by 3 bases, with 14 bases between. Germline lookup yields CDR1 MNHEY and CDR2 SVGAGI. The CDR3 loop spans 13 amino acids.

This chain links TRBV14 with TRBJ1-4, with 11 nucleotides matching TRBD1. J gave up 7 bases and V 1 base, and 8 bases lay outside the gene matches. This CDR3 has 17 residues. The V gene's germline CDR1 is SGHDN and CDR2 FVKESK. Here the CDR3 DNA reads TGTGCCAGCAGCCAAGTAATCCCCGGGACAGGGGGTGAAAAACTGTTTTTT. Its translation is CASSQVIPGTGGEKLFF.

The rearrangement links TRBV9 to TRBJ1-2; 8 bases fit TRBD1. The J segment lost 4 bases and the V segment lost 0 bases, leaving 11 bases of the junction unmatched. CDR3 length equals 17 residues. Germline lookup yields CDR1 SGDLS and CDR2 YYNGEE. CDR3: CASSVGGRGPGSYGYTF. CDR3 nucleotide sequence: TGTGCCAGCAGCGTAGGCGGCAGGGGGCCTGGGAGCTATGGCTACACCTTC.

The V and J genes are TRBV19 and TRBJ1-1, with TRBD1 matching over 10 bases. V was pared by 3 bases and J by 3 bases, with 4 bases of the junction left unmatched. The CDR3 runs 15 residues. Germline V lookup: CDR1 LNHDA, CDR2 SQIVND (reference sequence). CDR3 protein: CASSIGTGVDTEAFF. DNA for the CDR3: TGTGCCAGTAGTATCGGGACAGGGGTCGACACTGAAGCTTTCTTT.

This clone was recorded once. V gene TRBV4-3 combines with J gene TRBJ2-2; TRBD1 matches at 7 bases. CDR1 and CDR2 (germline): LGHNA, YSLEER. With 4 bases clipped from V and 4 bases from J, the junction kept 6 bases outside the gene matches. The CDR3 is 15 residues long. As DNA, the CDR3 is TGCGCCAGCAGCCCAGGGGGATCGGGCACCGGGGAGCTGTTTTTT. Translating it yields CASSPGGSGTGELFF.

V gene TRBV19 combines with J gene TRBJ2-3; 8 bases align to TRBD2. This CDR3 spans 18 amino acids. Trimming at V came to 7 bases and at J to 6 bases, leaving 21 bases not matched to a gene. The V gene's germline CDR1 is LNHDA and CDR2 SQIVND (reference sequence). CDR3 amino acids: CASTNLSPGAGGRDTQYF. The DNA of the CDR3 is TGTGCCAGTACCAACCTCTCTCCCGGGGCGGGGGGCCGTGATACGCAGTATTTT.

The rearrangement joins TRBV6-5 to TRBJ2-7, with a tentative D call TRBD1 (6 bases). CDR3 length equals 14 residues. Germline V gene sequence: CDR1 MNHEY, CDR2 SVGAGI. Between the trimmed V and J ends, which lost 0 bases and 4 bases, there was a span of 10 bases. The CDR3 DNA is TGTGCCAGCAGTTACTCGAGGCAGGGGTACGAGCAGTACTTC. Amino acids: CASSYSRQGYEQYF.

The chain recombines TRBV5-3 with TRBJ1-1; 7 bases are a match to TRBD1. TRBV5-3 is an ORF for which the function is uncertain. V trimming: 1 base; J trimming: 1 base; junction bases outside the gene matches: 7. The CDR3 is 16 amino acids. The CDR3 DNA sequence: TGTGCCAGAAGCTTGAGGCTCGGACAGGAGAACACTGAAGCTTTCTTT. Translated: CARSLRLGQENTEAFF.

The genes are TRBV30 and TRBJ2-5; D is perhaps TRBD2 (6 bases). Per germline, CDR1 GTSNPN and CDR2 SVGIG (reference sequence). This CDR3 comprises 13 residues. V lost 2 bases and J lost 5, with 12 bases in between. In nucleotides, the CDR3 is TGTGCCTGGAGTCTTCGGGGGACGGAGACCCAGTACTTC. Translating gives CAWSLRGTETQYF.